The TCR beta chain described here comes from a study of cytomegalovirus exposure and HLA in healthy donors. Study outcomes and limitations: Productive status was seen about 87% or about 30% of the time for most TCR beta V segments in an earlier analysis. Most likely, a cluster of highly shared sequence variants arose as a sequencing artifact. A later analysis associated 15,000 to 20,000 TCR beta sequences with HLA alleles at a 0.05 false discovery rate.

Looked up from germline, CDR1 is MNHNY and CDR2 is SVGAGI (reference sequence). This CDR3 has 15 amino acids. Trimming took 2 bases from V and 7 from J; bases not matched to a gene: 8. Of note for this clone: Antigen unknown.

With 60 Vbeta and 13 Jbeta primers, the PCR was carried out. Some clones are missing from TCRdb's copy, which holds only in-frame ones; the method was immunoSEQ multiplex PCR. Here the sample spans about 140,000 clones, roughly four fifths being singletons. Sequencing was carried out using PBMCs. This sequence joins TRBV6-6 and TRBJ2-3, with TRBD2 identical over 8 bases. This TCR derives from a woman in her 40s in good health and CMV-seronegative. The DNA of the CDR3 is TGTGCCAGCAGTTACACTAGCGGACCGGGGAATACGCAGTATTTT. Amino acids: CASSYTSGPGNTQYF.